The subject of this entry is one T cell receptor (beta chain). Its target is unknown. The source of the sample is a study of cytomegalovirus exposure and HLA in healthy donors. This CDR3 comprises 11 residues. Trimming shortened V by 3 bases and J by 3 bases, and 6 bases separated the two germline ends. Germline V gene data show CDR1 as GTSNPN and CDR2 as SVGIG (reference sequence). General study findings and limits: Analysis performed later found 16,951 TCR beta sequences associated with HLA alleles at 0.05 false discovery rate. Three CMV-associated chains proved CMV antigen-specific in vitro.

The PCR ran on 60 Vbeta and 13 Jbeta primers. Clones were read by immunoSEQ multiplex PCR, and TCRdb kept only the in-frame ones, dropping some. Of around 170,000 clones in the sample, over 70% were seen once. Sequencing was done on a sample of PBMCs. The receptor was isolated from a man aged 50 to 59 in good health and CMV-seronegative. The chain has TRBV30 and TRBJ2-7; D is ambiguous. CDR3 sequence: CAWSNSYEQYF. CDR3 DNA: TGTGCCTGGAGCAACAGCTACGAGCAGTACTTC. The full variable domain, with the rest looked up from reference TRBV30 and TRBJ2-7, is SQTIHQWPATLVQPVGSPLSLECTVEGTSNPNLYWYRQAAGRGLQLLFYSVGIGQISSEVPQNLSASRPQDRQFILSSKKLLLSDSGFYLCAWSNSYEQYFGPGTRLTVT.